This T cell receptor (beta chain) was recorded in a study of shared clonotypes between healthy human individuals. Study results and limitations: The four-donor shared clonotypes exceeded non-shared clonotypes in generation probability, with non-shared ones scoring lower.

As for this clone: Its antigen is currently unknown.

Every donor, a Caucasian adult, lived in Nashville, Tennessee. Here immunoSEQ multiplex PCR was the method, and the copy in TCRdb shows in-frame clones only, minus some. The sample lists some 2,000,000 clones; over 85% were seen once. Looked up from germline, CDR1 is LNHDA and CDR2 is SQIVND (reference sequence). The CDR3 is 12 residues long. The V end lost 7 bases, the J end lost 10 bases, and 13 bases lay between the germline ends. This sequence was found in a man aged 18 to 30 in good health. Sequencing used naive CD4+ T cells sorted from blood. Subset here: CD45RA+ positively selected. The chain joins TRBV19 to TRBJ2-2; weak D call: TRBD1 (5 bases). CDR3 sequence reads: CASKAQGPELFF. The CDR3, as DNA: TGTGCCAGTAAAGCCCAGGGCCCGGAGCTGTTTTTT.